The 25 T cell receptor beta chains reported below all come from one sample, sequenced in a study of T cell repertoires in cytomegalovirus infection. A single record per CDR3 protein comes from TCRdb applying MiXCR to the reads. The sample records under 200,000 distinct CDR3 sequences, 15% to 20% being singletons. Material for sequencing was CD8+ T cells from PBMCs. The receptors originated from a human donor in good health (CMV status not recorded). Some clones in this sample may be carry-over from other donors' samples.

The table lists this clonotype with a few counts. The CDR3 region is CASSLSGRADTQYF. DNA of the CDR3: TGTGCCAGCAGCTTAAGCGGCCGGGCAGATACGCAGTATTTT. This chain connects TRBV7-9 to TRBJ2-3; TRBD2 might be the D (5 bases). This CDR3 is 14 amino acids long. V was clipped by 2 bases and J by 4 bases, with 10 bases between them. Germline assignment: CDR1 SEHNR and CDR2 FQNEAQ (reference sequence).

This clonotype was detected a few times. This sequence joins TRBV6-2 or TRBV6-3 and TRBJ2-7; D unresolved. In germline, CDR1 is MNHEY, CDR2 SVGEGT. The CDR3 covers 14 residues. The V end was cut by 5 bases, the J end by 3 bases, with 14 bases between. CDR3 sequence (DNA): TGTGCCAGCAGTGGCTTGTGGGGTAACTACGAGCAGTACTTC. Translating gives CASSGLWGNYEQYF.

This clonotype was counted between two and nine times. The V gene is TRBV20-1, the J gene TRBJ2-2; D unclear. Per the germline V gene, CDR1 is DFQATT and CDR2 is SNEGSKA (reference sequence). This CDR3 has 13 amino acids. Trimming cost V 4 bases and J 0 bases, with 6 bases left between them. The CDR3 here is CSATHTNTGELFF. The CDR3 DNA reads TGCAGTGCTACGCACACGAACACCGGGGAGCTGTTTTTT.

The chain carries TRBV28 and TRBJ2-7; 14 bases match TRBD2. Germline-derived CDR1 and CDR2 are MDHEN and SYDVKM. Losses at the gene ends were 6 bases for V and 0 bases for J; bases not matched to a gene: 7. The CDR3 length is 17 residues. Written as DNA, the CDR3 is TGTGCCAGCAGCACGGGACTAGCGGGAGAAAGCTCCTACGAGCAGTACTTC. Protein: CASSTGLAGESSYEQYF.

This clonotype was seen many times. The rearrangement uses TRBV6-5 and TRBJ2-7, with 13 nucleotides matching TRBD2. Germline trimming cut 4 bases from V and 2 bases from J; bases unmatched to any gene: 14. CDR3 length: 19 residues. The germline V gene has CDR1 MNHEY and CDR2 SVGAGI. CDR3 region: CASSSPGTSGIFRAYEQYF. For the CDR3, the DNA is TGTGCCAGCAGTTCGCCTGGGACTAGCGGGATCTTTAGGGCCTACGAGCAGTACTTC.

The table lists this clonotype with a few counts. The chain combines TRBV6-2 or TRBV6-3 with TRBJ2-7; D could derive from TRBD1 or TRBD2 (5 bases each). Trimming stripped 2 bases from V and 2 bases from J, with 13 bases between. Germline V CDR1 and CDR2: MNHEY, SVGEGT. The CDR3 has 15 amino acids. In DNA, the CDR3 is TGTGCCAGCAGTTACAGGGACGAAAGACCCTACGAGCAGTACTTC. Translating it yields CASSYRDERPYEQYF.

This clonotype has more than one count but fewer than ten. The gene calls are TRBV28 and TRBJ2-7; TRBD1 matches at 9 bases. Germline values: CDR1 MDHEN, CDR2 SYDVKM. The CDR3 is 13 residues long. Trimming removed 11 bases from V and 5 bases from J; junction bases left unmatched: 10. The CDR3 sequence is CAVIGTGLNEQYF. Written as DNA, the CDR3 is TGTGCCGTTATCGGGACAGGGTTAAACGAGCAGTACTTC.

V is TRBV7-8 and J is TRBJ2-1; tentative D call: TRBD2 (6 bases). The V end was cut by 1 base, the J end by 3 bases, with 10 bases between. CDR3 size: 15 residues. Per germline, CDR1 SGHVS and CDR2 FQNEAQ. CDR3 bases: TGTGCCAGCAGCTTAGATGGGGGAGGCTACAATGAGCAGTTCTTC. The encoded protein is CASSLDGGGYNEQFF.

The V and J genes are TRBV29-1 and TRBJ2-1; TRBD1 aligns across 8 bases. Germline CDR1 SQVTM, CDR2 ANQGSEA. This CDR3 has 15 amino acids. V shed 3 bases and J 3 bases; nucleotides not matched to a gene: 7. This chain's CDR3 is CSVDTGTGGYNEQFF. The DNA for the CDR3 is TGCAGCGTTGATACCGGGACAGGCGGCTACAATGAGCAGTTCTTC.

The gene calls are TRBV11-3 and TRBJ2-7; D remains unclear. This CDR3 contains 13 residues. Germline V lookup: CDR1 SGHNT, CDR2 YENEEA. Trimming removed 5 bases at V and 3 bases at J, with 11 bases between. The CDR3 protein is CASSLEPNYEQYF. The CDR3 DNA is TGTGCCAGCAGCCTGGAACCTAACTACGAGCAGTACTTC.

A few counts support this clonotype. This chain uses TRBV7-2 with TRBJ2-1; TRBD2 aligns across 7 bases. CDR3 length: 15 amino acids. J gave up 8 bases and V 2 bases, and 9 bases lay outside the gene matches. From germline, CDR1 is SGHTA and CDR2 FQGNSA. DNA of the CDR3: TGTGCCAGCAGCTTAAGGTCTAGCGGAAGGGATGAGCAGTTCTTC. It codes for CASSLRSSGRDEQFF.

V gene TRBV6-2 or TRBV6-3 combines with J gene TRBJ1-5; maybe TRBD1 (5 bases). The CDR3 is 15 residues long. V shed 2 bases and J shed 2 bases, with 10 bases lying between them. Germline CDR1 reads MNHEY; CDR2 reads SVGEGT. CDR3 sequence (DNA): TGTGCCAGCAGTTACGCACGGGGCGGCAATCAGCCCCAGCATTTT. Encoded protein: CASSYARGGNQPQHF.

The rearrangement joins TRBV11-2 to TRBJ2-2; TRBD2 might be the D (5 bases). V was shortened by 6 bases and J by 6 bases, with 14 bases between the two germline ends. Germline CDR1 SGHAT, CDR2 FQNNGV. The CDR3 consists of 14 residues. Here the CDR3 DNA reads TGTGCCAGCAGTAGGACTGCCGCAGCCGGGGAGCTGTTTTTT. This translates into CASSRTAAAGELFF.

This clonotype was counted only a few times. J is TRBJ1-1 and V is TRBV7-8; D is unclear. V lost 3 bases, J lost 0 bases, and 20 bases lay in between. Germline V gives CDR1 SGHVS, CDR2 FQNEAQ. This CDR3 spans 18 amino acids. CDR3 residues: CASSFKPTEPEMNTEAFF. The CDR3, as DNA: TGTGCCAGCAGCTTTAAACCGACGGAGCCCGAAATGAACACTGAAGCTTTCTTT.

The chain has TRBV12-5 and TRBJ1-4; maybe TRBD1 (6 bases). CDR3 length equals 14 residues. The germline V gene has CDR1 LGHNT and CDR2 FRNRAP. With 3 bases removed from V and 5 bases from J, the gap between germline ends came to 10 bases. CDR3 nucleotides: TGTGCTAGTGGTTTCGGGGGCCCGAATGAAAAACTGTTTTTT. Protein: CASGFGGPNEKLFF.

This chain uses TRBV7-6 with TRBJ2-1; D remains ambiguous. The CDR3 has 13 amino acids. The ends were cut back, 2 bases at V and 6 bases at J, with 8 bases in the middle. CDR1 is SGHVS, CDR2 FNYEAQ, per germline. Here the CDR3 DNA reads TGTGCCAGCAGCTTATTGATAGGCAATGAGCAGTTCTTC. It codes for CASSLLIGNEQFF.

This clonotype was found a few times. One junction end does not reproduce the germline sequence, and a read error may be involved. The gene calls are TRBV7-2 and TRBJ2-1, with TRBD2 matching over 15 bases. The CDR3 is 11 amino acids. Germline V CDR1 and CDR2: SGHTA, FQGNSA. The CDR3, as DNA: TGTGCCAGCAGCTTGGGACTAGCGGGAGGATTC. Protein: CASSLGLAGGF.

This clonotype was seen a handful of times. The chain is built from TRBV28 and TRBJ2-3, with 9 bases lining up with TRBD2. Germline V gene lookup returns CDR1 MDHEN and CDR2 SYDVKM. The CDR3 contains 14 residues. J gave up 2 bases and V 5 bases, and 2 bases lay outside the gene matches. The CDR3 DNA reads as TGTGCCAGCAGTCCTAGCGGGAACACAGATACGCAGTATTTT. Protein sequence: CASSPSGNTDTQYF.

This clonotype occurred a few times. The gene calls are TRBV7-2 and TRBJ2-7; D is uncertain. The CDR3 sequence is 13 residues long. Germline CDR1 SGHTA, CDR2 FQGNSA. Trimming took 6 bases from V and 3 from J, leaving 12 bases between them. CDR3 protein: CASSSTNFYEQYF. The CDR3 DNA follows: TGTGCCAGCAGTTCAACTAATTTCTACGAGCAGTACTTC.

The gene calls are TRBV12-3 or TRBV12-4 and TRBJ1-5; 7 nucleotides line up with TRBD1. The CDR3 has 14 residues. Trimming at V came to 6 bases and at J to 3 bases, leaving 5 bases not matched to a gene. The CDR3, as DNA: TGTGCCAGCAGACAGGGGAACGACAATCAGCCCCAGCATTTT. This codes for CASRQGNDNQPQHF.

The chain couples TRBV20-1 to TRBJ2-7, with a possible D match to TRBD2 (6 bases). The germline V and J ends were trimmed by 5 bases and 3 bases, with 11 bases remaining between them. The CDR3 is made up of 12 amino acids. Germline V gene lookup returns CDR1 DFQATT and CDR2 SNEGSKA (reference sequence). The CDR3: CSAGDSYYEQYF. The CDR3 nucleotides are TGCAGTGCTGGGGACTCCTACTACGAGCAGTACTTC.

The J gene is TRBJ2-7, the V gene TRBV27; 8 bases map to TRBD1. The junction had 10 bases not matched to a gene; V was cut back by 5 bases and J by 4 bases. The CDR3 runs 15 residues. Germline CDR1 and CDR2: MNHEY and SMNVEV (reference sequence). This CDR3 is CASSRRDRNLYEQYF. CDR3 DNA: TGTGCCAGCAGTAGACGGGACAGGAATTTATACGAGCAGTACTTC.

This clonotype was observed a few times. The chain has TRBV7-6 and TRBJ2-7; D call uncertain. Germline V gene lookup returns CDR1 SGHVS and CDR2 FNYEAQ. With 1 base removed from V and 7 bases from J, the gap between germline ends came to 14 bases. CDR3 length: 14 amino acids. The CDR3 sequence: CASSLVDNRAEQYF. Written as DNA, the CDR3 is TGTGCCAGCAGCTTAGTTGACAACCGCGCGGAGCAGTACTTC.

This chain uses TRBV19 with TRBJ1-1; a weak D match, TRBD1 (6 bases). CDR1 and CDR2 from the germline V gene are LNHDA and SQIVND (reference sequence). Trimming shortened V by 2 bases and J by 4 bases, and 14 bases separated the two germline ends. This CDR3 is 15 amino acids long. The CDR3 DNA reads TGTGCCAGTAGTATAACCGTCAGGGGAGGCACTGAAGCTTTCTTT. This encodes CASSITVRGGTEAFF.

The gene calls are TRBV7-3 and TRBJ2-1, with 7 bases identical to TRBD2. The CDR3 spans 15 residues. Trimming cost V 3 bases and J 4 bases; bases outside gene matches: 6. Per the germline V gene, CDR1 is SGHTA and CDR2 is FQGTGA. CDR3 DNA sequence: TGTGCCAGCAGCTTTGCGGTGGGGGGGTACAATGAGCAGTTCTTC. Translating it yields CASSFAVGGYNEQFF.